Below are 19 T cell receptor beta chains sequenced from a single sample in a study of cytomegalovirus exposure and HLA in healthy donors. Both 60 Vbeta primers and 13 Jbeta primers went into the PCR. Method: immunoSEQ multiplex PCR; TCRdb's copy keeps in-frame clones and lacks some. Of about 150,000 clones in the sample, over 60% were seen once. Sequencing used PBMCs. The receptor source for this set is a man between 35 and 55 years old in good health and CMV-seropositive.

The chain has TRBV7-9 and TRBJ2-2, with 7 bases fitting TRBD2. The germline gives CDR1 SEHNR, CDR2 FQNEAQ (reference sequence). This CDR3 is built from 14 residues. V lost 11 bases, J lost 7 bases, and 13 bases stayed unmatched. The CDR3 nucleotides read TGTGCCGCTGGGAGCGGGGCGGCTAACGGGGAGCTGTTTTTT. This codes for CAAGSGAANGELFF.

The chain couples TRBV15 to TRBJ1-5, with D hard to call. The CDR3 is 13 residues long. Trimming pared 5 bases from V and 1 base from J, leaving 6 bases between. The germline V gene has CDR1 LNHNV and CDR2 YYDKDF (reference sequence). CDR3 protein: CATSLQSNQPQHF. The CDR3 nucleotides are TGTGCCACCAGCCTACAGAGCAATCAGCCCCAGCATTTT.

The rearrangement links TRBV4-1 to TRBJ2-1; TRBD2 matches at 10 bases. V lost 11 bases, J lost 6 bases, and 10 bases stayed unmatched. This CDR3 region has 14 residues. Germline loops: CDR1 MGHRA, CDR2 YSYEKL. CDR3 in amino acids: CAVYGSGRINEQFF. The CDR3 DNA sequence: TGCGCCGTTTATGGTAGCGGGAGGATCAATGAGCAGTTCTTC.

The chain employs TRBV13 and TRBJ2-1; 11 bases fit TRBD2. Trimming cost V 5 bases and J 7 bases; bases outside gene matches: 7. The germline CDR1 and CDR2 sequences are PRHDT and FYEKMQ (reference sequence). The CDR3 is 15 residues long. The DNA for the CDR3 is TGTGCCAGCAGCACCTGGCTAGCGGGAGGAAATGAGCAGTTCTTC. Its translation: CASSTWLAGGNEQFF.

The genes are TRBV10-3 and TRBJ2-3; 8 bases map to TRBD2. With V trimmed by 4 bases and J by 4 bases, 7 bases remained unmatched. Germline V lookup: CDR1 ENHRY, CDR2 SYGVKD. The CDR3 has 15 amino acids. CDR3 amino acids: CAISVASGLADTQYF. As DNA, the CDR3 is TGTGCCATCAGTGTGGCTAGCGGGTTAGCAGATACGCAGTATTTT.

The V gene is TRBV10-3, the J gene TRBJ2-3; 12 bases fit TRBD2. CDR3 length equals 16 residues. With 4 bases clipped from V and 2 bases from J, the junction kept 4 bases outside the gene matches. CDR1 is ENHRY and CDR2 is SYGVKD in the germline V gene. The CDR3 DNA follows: TGTGCCATCAGTGCCCTAGCGGGAGGGGACACAGATACGCAGTATTTT. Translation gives CAISALAGGDTDTQYF.

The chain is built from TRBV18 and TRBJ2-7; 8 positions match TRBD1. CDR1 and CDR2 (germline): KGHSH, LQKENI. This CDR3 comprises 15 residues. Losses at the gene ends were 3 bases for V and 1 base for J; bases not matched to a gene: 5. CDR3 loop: CASSPANRGSYEQYF. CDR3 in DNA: TGTGCCAGCTCACCCGCAAACAGGGGGTCCTACGAGCAGTACTTC. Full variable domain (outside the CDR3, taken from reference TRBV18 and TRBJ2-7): NAGVMQNPRHLVRRRGQEARLRCSPMKGHSHVYWYRQLPEEGLKFMVYLQKENIIDESGMPKERFSAEFPKEGPSILRIQQVVRGDSAAYFCASSPANRGSYEQYFGPGTRLTVT.

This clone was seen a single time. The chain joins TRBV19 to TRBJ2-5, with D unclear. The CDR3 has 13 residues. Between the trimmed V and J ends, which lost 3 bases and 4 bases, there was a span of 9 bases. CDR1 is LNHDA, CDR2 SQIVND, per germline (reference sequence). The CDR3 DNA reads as TGTGCCAGTAGTATGAGATCTACAGAGACCCAGTACTTC. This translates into CASSMRSTETQYF.

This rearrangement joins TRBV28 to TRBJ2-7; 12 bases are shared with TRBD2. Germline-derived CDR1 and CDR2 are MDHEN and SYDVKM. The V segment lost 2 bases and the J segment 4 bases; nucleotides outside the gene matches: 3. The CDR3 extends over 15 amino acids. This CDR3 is CASSLTGTSGYEQYF. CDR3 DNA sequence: TGTGCCAGCAGTTTAACCGGGACTAGCGGGTACGAGCAGTACTTC.

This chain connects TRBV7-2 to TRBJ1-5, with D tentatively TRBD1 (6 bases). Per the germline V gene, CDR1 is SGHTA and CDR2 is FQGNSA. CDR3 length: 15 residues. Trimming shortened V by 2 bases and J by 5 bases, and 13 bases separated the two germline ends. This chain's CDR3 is CASSLMGGGYQPQHF. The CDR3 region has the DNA TGTGCCAGCAGCTTAATGGGGGGGGGCTATCAGCCCCAGCATTTT. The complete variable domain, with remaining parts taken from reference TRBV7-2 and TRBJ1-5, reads GAGVSQSPSNKVTEKGKDVELRCDPISGHTALYWYRQSLGQGLEFLIYFQGNSAPDKSGLPSDRFSAERTGGSVSTLTIQRTQQEDSAVYLCASSLMGGGYQPQHFGDGTRLSIL.

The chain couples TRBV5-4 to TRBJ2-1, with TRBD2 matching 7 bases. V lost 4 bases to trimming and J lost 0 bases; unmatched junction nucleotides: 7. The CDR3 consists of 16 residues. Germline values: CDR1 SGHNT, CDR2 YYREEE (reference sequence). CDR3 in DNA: TGTGCCAGCAGCCCCTTCGGCGGGAGCTCCTACAATGAGCAGTTCTTC. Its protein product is CASSPFGGSSYNEQFF.

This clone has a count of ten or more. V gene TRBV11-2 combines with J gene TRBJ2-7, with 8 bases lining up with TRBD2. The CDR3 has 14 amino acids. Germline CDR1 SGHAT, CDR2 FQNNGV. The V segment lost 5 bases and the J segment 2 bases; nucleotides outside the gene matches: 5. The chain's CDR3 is CASSSSGNPYEQYF. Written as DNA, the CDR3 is TGTGCCAGCAGCAGTAGCGGGAACCCCTACGAGCAGTACTTC.

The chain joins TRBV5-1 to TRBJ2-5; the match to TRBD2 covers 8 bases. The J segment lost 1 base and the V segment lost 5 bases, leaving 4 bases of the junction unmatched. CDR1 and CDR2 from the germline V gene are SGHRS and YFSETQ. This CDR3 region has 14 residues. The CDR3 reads CASRREALQETQYF. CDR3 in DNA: TGCGCCAGCAGGCGGGAGGCCCTCCAAGAGACCCAGTACTTC.

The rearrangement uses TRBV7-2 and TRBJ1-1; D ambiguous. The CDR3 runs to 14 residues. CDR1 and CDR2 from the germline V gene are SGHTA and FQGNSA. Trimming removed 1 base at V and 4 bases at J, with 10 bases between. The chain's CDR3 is CASSLGRVGTEAFF. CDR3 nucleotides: TGTGCCAGCAGCTTAGGGCGGGTCGGCACTGAAGCTTTCTTT.

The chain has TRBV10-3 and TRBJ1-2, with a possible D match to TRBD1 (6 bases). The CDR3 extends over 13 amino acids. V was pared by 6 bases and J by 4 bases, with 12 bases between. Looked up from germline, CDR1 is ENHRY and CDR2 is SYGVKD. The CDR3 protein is CAIRQDSSYGYTF. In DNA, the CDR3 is TGTGCCATCAGACAGGACAGCTCCTATGGCTACACCTTC.

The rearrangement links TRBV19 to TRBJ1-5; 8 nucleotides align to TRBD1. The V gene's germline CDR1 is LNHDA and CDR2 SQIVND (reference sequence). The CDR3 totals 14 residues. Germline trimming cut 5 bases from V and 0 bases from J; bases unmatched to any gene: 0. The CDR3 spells CASSGQGSNQPQHF. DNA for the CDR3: TGTGCCAGTAGTGGACAGGGTAGCAATCAGCCCCAGCATTTT.

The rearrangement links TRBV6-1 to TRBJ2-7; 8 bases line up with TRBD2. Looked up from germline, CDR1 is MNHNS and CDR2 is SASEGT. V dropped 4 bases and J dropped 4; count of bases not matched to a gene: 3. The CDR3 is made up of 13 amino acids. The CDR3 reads CASSASGGYEQYF. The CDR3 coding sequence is TGTGCCAGCAGTGCCAGCGGGGGTTACGAGCAGTACTTC.

Here the CDR3 DNA reads TGTGCCAGTAGCCGAGTAGCCAACACTGAAGCTTTCTTT. Translated: CASSRVANTEAFF. The J gene is TRBJ1-1, the V gene TRBV19; unclear D gene. The CDR3 totals 13 residues. V was trimmed by 6 bases and J by 2 bases, leaving 10 bases between them. CDR1 is LNHDA and CDR2 is SQIVND in the germline V gene (reference sequence).

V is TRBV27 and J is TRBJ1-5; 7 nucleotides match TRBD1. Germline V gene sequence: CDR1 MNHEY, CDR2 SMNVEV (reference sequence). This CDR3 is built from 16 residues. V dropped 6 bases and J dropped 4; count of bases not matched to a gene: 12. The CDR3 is CASRPTGAAWNQPQHF. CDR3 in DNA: TGTGCCAGCAGGCCTACAGGGGCAGCGTGGAATCAGCCCCAGCATTTT.